The rows below give T cell receptor beta chains drawn from one sample of a study of T cell changes during pregnancy in multiple sclerosis. Measured with immunoSEQ multiplex PCR; TCRdb has only the in-frame clones, and not every one. The data contain around 48,000 clones, around 90% of them singletons. The sample in question was CD4+ T cells from peripheral blood mononuclear cells, obtained in the second trimester of pregnancy. Receptors originate from a female donor with multiple sclerosis, enrolled in a pregnancy study. The CDR3 runs from the conserved cysteine through the conserved F or W. A D gene is named only where the DNA matches it firmly.

- | TRBJ1-5 | TRBV21-1 | CASSKLGGVNQPQHF
- | TRBJ1-4 | TRBV7-2 | CASSLVEGKLFF
TRBD2 | TRBJ2-1 | TRBV29-1 | CSVDRTSGNEQFF
TRBD1 | TRBJ2-1 | TRBV27 | CASSFYRGPYNEQFF
TRBD2 | TRBJ2-5 | TRBV25-1 | CASCLTSGKETQYF
- | TRBJ2-7 | TRBV6-5 | CASSRSQESSYEQYF
- | TRBJ2-1 | TRBV5-1 | CASSFLVGGGNEQFF
TRBD1 | TRBJ1-5 | TRBV6-1 | CASSSTTGKNQPQHF
TRBD2 | TRBJ2-3 | TRBV23-1 | CASSQGREGLTDTQYF
- | TRBJ2-7 | TRBV5-1 | CASSLSDSSYEQYF
- | TRBJ1-3 | TRBV6-1 | CASSESGRGTSGNTIYF
TRBD2 | TRBJ2-5 | TRBV7-2 | CASSLGLAGIKETQYF
TRBD1 | TRBJ2-3 | TRBV10-3 | CAIKTGETDTQYF
TRBD1 | TRBJ1-4 | TRBV7-2 | CASSSGDRVSEKLFF
TRBD1 | TRBJ2-7 | TRBV27 | CASSRAGGYEQYF
- | TRBJ1-5 | TRBV7-2 | CASSLVGNSNQPQHF
TRBD1 | TRBJ1-3 | TRBV18 | CASSPIGQGFPSGNTIYF
- | TRBJ2-5 | TRBV11-3 | CASSPDTGETQYF
TRBD1 | TRBJ1-3 | TRBV7-9 | CASSSGQGGNTIYF
TRBD1 | TRBJ2-5 | TRBV11-3 | CASSPGQGRETQYF
- | TRBJ2-7 | TRBV9 | CASSGGGMSSYEQYF
TRBD1 | TRBJ2-7 | TRBV2 | CASSEGQGGHYEQYF
- | TRBJ1-4 | TRBV30 | CAWSRYTGRAEKLFF
- | TRBJ1-5 | TRBV7-9 | CASSLDLNQPQHF
- | TRBJ2-4 | TRBV19 | CASSILGAKNIQYF
TRBD1 | TRBJ2-3 | TRBV5-1 | CASTRDRGSTDTQYF
- | TRBJ1-5 | TRBV7-9 | CASSIINQPQHF
TRBD1 | TRBJ2-3 | TRBV7-2 | CASSPDRGRTDTQYF
TRBD2 | TRBJ2-1 | TRBV5-1 | CASSLSLAGANEQFF
TRBD1 | TRBJ2-1 | TRBV11-2 | CASSFTSGGQGLGGNEQFF
TRBD1 | TRBJ1-4 | TRBV27 | CASSFRSTGRFNEKLFF
TRBD1 | TRBJ1-2 | TRBV19 | CASNLSGQGRYGYTF
- | TRBJ2-5 | TRBV28 | CASSSAQETQYF
- | TRBJ1-2 | TRBV25-1 | CASSEFTGPNGYTF
TRBD1 | TRBJ1-1 | TRBV4-2 | CASSQVGQGLGAEAFF
TRBD1 | TRBJ1-1 | TRBV28 | CASRLDRTNTEAFF
TRBD1 | TRBJ2-1 | TRBV10-3 | CAISANLPGQGSNEQFF
- | TRBJ1-1 | TRBV6-1 | CASSLLQGNTEAFF
TRBD2 | TRBJ2-7 | TRBV4-1 | CASSQGLAGGWEQYF
- | TRBJ2-1 | TRBV6-6 | CASSNAGTSYNEQFF
TRBD2 | TRBJ2-1 | TRBV7-2 | CASSLATSVNNEQFF
TRBD2 | TRBJ2-1 | TRBV6-5 | CASSYRGLAGSNEQFF
- | TRBJ2-7 | TRBV5-8 | CASPPQLGGGYEQYF
- | TRBJ2-7 | TRBV6-5 | CASKGPPGYEQYF
TRBD1 | TRBJ2-7 | TRBV18 | CASSVQGASYEQYF
TRBD2 | TRBJ2-2 | TRBV5-1 | CASSLARLAGSGELFF
- | TRBJ2-1 | TRBV5-1 | CASSLVPGVTYNEQFF
- | TRBJ2-2 | TRBV5-4 | CASSGTGPGGGELFF
TRBD2 | TRBJ2-2 | TRBV10-2 | CASSESGSGRAGELFF
TRBD2 | TRBJ2-1 | TRBV14 | CASSQQGTSGRGSYNEQFF
- | TRBJ1-2 | TRBV5-6 | CASSLGQLYGYTF
- | TRBJ1-1 | TRBV20-1 | CSASRDIAGFF
TRBD1 | TRBJ1-3 | TRBV18 | CASSPPGGQISGNTIYF
TRBD2 | TRBJ2-5 | TRBV7-2 | CASSLGLTGTSGSRATQYF
- | TRBJ2-3 | TRBV6-5 | CASSSNGDTQYF
TRBD1 | TRBJ1-3 | TRBV7-9 | CASSYRQGGGNTIYF
- | TRBJ2-7 | TRBV5-1 | CASSLGQSYYEQYF